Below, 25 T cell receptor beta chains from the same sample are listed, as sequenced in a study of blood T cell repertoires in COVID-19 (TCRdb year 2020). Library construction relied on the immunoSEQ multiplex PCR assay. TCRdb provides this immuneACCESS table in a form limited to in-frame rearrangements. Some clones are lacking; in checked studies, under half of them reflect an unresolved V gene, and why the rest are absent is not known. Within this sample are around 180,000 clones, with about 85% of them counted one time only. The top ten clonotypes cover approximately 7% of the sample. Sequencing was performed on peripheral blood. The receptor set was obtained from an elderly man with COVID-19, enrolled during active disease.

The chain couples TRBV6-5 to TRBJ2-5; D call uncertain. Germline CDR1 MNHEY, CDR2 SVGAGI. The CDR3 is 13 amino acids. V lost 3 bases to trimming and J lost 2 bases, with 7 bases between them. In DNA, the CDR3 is TGTGCCAGCAGTTATGGTACACAAGAGACCCAGTACTTC. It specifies CASSYGTQETQYF.

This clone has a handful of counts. The CDR3: CSAPDIYGYTF. In DNA form, the CDR3 reads TGCAGTGCTCCGGACATCTATGGCTACACCTTC. The V call is TRBV20-1, the J call TRBJ1-2; possibly TRBD1 for D (5 bases). CDR1 and CDR2 from the germline V gene are DFQATT and SNEGSKA (reference sequence). The CDR3 consists of 11 residues. V was trimmed by 5 bases and J by 4 bases, leaving 8 bases between them.

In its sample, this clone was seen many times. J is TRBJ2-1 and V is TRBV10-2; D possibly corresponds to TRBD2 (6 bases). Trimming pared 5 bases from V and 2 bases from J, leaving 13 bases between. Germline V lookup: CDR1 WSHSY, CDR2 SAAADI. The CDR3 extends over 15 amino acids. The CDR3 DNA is TGCGCCAGCAGTAGATTAGCGGATCCCTACAATGAGCAGTTCTTC. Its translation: CASSRLADPYNEQFF.

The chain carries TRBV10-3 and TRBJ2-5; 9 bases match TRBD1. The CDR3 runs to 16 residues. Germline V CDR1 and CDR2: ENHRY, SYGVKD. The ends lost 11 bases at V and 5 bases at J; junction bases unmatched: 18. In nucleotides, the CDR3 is TGTGCCGTTGCAAAATTTATACAGGGGGCAGCTGAGACCCAGTACTTC. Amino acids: CAVAKFIQGAAETQYF.

DNA for the CDR3: TGTGCCAGTAGTACAGGGCCCATGTGGGGCTCAGATACGCAGTATTTT. It is translated as CASSTGPMWGSDTQYF. V gene TRBV19 combines with J gene TRBJ2-3, with D perhaps TRBD1 (5 bases). Germline assignment: CDR1 LNHDA and CDR2 SQIVND (reference sequence). V was trimmed by 4 bases and J by 4 bases, leaving 18 bases between them. This CDR3 contains 16 residues. Combining the CDR3 with reference TRBV19 and TRBJ2-3 gives the whole variable domain DGGITQSPKYLFRKEGQNVTLSCEQNLNHDAMYWYRQDPGQGLRLIYYSQIVNDFQKGDIAEGYSVSREKKESFPLTVTSAQKNPTAFYLCASSTGPMWGSDTQYFGPGTRLTVL.

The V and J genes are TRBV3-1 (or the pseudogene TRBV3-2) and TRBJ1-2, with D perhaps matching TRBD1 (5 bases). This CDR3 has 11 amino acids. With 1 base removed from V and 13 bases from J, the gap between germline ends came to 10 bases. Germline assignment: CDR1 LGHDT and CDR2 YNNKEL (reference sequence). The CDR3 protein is CASSQGGESTF. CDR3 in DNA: TGTGCCAGCAGCCAAGGGGGGGAAAGCACCTTC.

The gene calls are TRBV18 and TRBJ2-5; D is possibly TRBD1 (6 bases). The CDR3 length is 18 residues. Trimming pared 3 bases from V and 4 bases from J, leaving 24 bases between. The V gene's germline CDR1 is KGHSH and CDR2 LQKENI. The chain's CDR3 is CASSPYSPQGKFGETQYF. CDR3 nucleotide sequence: TGTGCCAGCTCACCCTACTCCCCTCAGGGGAAATTTGGAGAGACCCAGTACTTC.

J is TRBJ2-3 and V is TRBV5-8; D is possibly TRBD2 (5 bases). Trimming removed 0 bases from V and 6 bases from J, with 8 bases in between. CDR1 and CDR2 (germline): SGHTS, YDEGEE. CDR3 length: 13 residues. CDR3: CASSLGTGDTQYF. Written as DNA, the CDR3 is TGTGCCAGCAGCTTGGGGACGGGGGATACGCAGTATTTT. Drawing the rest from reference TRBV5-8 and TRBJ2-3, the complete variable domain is EAGVTQSPTHLIKTRGQQATLRCSPISGHTSVYWYQQALGLGLQFLLWYDEGEERNRGNFPPRFSGRQFPNYSSELNVNALELEDSALYLCASSLGTGDTQYFGPGTRLTVL.

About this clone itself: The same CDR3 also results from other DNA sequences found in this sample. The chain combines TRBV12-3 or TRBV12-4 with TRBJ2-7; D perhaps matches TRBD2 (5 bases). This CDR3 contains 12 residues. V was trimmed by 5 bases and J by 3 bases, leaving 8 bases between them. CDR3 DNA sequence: TGTGCCAGCAGTCCAGGAGGCTACGAGCAGTACTTC. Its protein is CASSPGGYEQYF.

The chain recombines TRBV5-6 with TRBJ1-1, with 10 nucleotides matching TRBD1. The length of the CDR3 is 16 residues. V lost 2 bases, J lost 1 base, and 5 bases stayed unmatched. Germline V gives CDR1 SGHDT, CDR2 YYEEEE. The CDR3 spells CASSFGDRGQNTEAFF. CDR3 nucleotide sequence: TGTGCCAGCAGCTTTGGAGACAGGGGGCAGAACACTGAAGCTTTCTTT.

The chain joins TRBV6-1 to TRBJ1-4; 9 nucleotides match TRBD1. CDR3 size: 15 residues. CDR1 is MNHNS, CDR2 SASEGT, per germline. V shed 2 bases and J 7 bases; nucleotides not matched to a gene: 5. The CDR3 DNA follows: TGTGCCAGCAGTGAAATCGGGACAGGGATTGAAAAACTGTTTTTT. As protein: CASSEIGTGIEKLFF.

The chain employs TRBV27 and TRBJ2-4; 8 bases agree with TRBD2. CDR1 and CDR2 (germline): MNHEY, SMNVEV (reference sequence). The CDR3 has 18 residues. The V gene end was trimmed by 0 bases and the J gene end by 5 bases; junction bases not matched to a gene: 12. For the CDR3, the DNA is TGTGCCAGCAGTTTATCAGTGGCGAGCGGGGGAGGCCAAAACATTCAGTACTTC. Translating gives CASSLSVASGGGQNIQYF.

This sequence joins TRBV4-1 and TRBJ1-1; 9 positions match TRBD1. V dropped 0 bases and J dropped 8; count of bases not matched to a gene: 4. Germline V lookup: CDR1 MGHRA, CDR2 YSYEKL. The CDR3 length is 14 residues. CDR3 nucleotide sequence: TGCGCCAGCAGCCAAGAAACAGGGGGCGGAGAAGCTTTCTTT. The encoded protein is CASSQETGGGEAFF.

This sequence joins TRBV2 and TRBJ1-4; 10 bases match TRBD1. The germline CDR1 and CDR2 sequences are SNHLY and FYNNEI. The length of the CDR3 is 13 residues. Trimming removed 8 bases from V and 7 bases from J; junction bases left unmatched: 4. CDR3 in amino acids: CASFRDRGEKLFF. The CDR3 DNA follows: TGTGCCAGCTTCAGGGACAGGGGTGAAAAACTGTTTTTT.

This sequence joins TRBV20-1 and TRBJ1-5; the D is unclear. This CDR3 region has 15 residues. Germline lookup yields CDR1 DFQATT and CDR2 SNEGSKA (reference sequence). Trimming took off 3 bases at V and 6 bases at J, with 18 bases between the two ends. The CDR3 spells CSASFDGRRSQPQHF. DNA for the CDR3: TGCAGTGCTAGTTTCGATGGCAGAAGGAGTCAGCCCCAGCATTTT.

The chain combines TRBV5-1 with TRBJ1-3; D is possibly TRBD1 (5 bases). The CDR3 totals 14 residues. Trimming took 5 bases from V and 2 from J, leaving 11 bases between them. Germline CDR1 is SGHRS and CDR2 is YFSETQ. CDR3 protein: CASRVEGPGNTIYF. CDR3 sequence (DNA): TGCGCCAGCAGGGTGGAGGGGCCTGGAAACACCATATATTTT. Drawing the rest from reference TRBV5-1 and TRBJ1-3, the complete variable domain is KAGVTQTPRYLIKTRGQQVTLSCSPISGHRSVSWYQQTPGQGLQFLFEYFSETQRNKGNFPGRFSGRQFSNSRSEMNVSTLELGDSALYLCASRVEGPGNTIYFGEGSWLTVV.

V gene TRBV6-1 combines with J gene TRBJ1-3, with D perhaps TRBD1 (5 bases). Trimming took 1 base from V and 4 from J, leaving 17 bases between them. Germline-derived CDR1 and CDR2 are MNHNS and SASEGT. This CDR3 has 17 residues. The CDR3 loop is CASSEGSPQGLGNTIYF. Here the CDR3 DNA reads TGTGCCAGCAGTGAAGGGAGTCCCCAGGGACTGGGAAACACCATATATTTT.

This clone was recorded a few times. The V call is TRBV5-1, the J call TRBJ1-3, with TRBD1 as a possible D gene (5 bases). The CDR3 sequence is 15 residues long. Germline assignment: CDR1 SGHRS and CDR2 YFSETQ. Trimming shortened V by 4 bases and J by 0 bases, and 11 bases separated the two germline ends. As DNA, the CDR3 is TGCGCCAGCAGCCCGTCGACAGACTCTGGAAACACCATATATTTT. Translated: CASSPSTDSGNTIYF.

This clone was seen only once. CDR3 protein: CASSHGLAGGASSYEQYF. CDR3 sequence (DNA): TGTGCCAGCAGCCACGGACTAGCGGGGGGGGCAAGCTCCTACGAGCAGTACTTC. The chain couples TRBV4-2 to TRBJ2-7; 15 bases line up with TRBD2. CDR1 and CDR2 (germline): LGHNA, YNFKEQ. Trimming removed 3 bases from V and 0 bases from J; junction bases left unmatched: 6. The CDR3 has 18 amino acids.

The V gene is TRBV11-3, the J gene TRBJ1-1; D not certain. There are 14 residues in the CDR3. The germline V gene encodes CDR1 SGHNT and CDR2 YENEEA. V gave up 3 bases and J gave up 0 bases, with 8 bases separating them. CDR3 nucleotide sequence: TGTGCCAGCAGCTTCGGTTCGATGAACACTGAAGCTTTCTTT. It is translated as CASSFGSMNTEAFF.

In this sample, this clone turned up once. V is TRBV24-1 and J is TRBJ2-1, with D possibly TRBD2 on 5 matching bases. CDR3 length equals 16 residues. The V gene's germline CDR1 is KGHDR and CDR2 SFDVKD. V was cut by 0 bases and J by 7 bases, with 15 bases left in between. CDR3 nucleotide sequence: TGTGCCACCAGTGATTTGGGAAGAGGGAAGGCAAATGAGCAGTTCTTC. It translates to CATSDLGRGKANEQFF.

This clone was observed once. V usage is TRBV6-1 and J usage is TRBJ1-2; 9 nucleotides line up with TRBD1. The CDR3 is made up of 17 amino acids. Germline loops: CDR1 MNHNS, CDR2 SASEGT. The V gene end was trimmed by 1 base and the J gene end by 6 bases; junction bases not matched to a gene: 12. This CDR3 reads CASSEVRDPGQGDGYTF. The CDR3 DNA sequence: TGTGCCAGCAGTGAAGTTAGAGATCCGGGACAGGGAGATGGCTACACCTTC.

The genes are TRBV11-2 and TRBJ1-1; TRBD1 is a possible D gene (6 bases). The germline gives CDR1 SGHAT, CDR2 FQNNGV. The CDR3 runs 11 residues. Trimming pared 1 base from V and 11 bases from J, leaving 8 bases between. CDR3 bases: TGTGCCAGCAGCTTAGGCCAGGGGGCTTTCTTT. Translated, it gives CASSLGQGAFF.

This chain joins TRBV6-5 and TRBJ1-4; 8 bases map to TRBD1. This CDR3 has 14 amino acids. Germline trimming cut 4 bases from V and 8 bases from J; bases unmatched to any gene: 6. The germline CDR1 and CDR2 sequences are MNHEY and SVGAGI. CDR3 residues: CASSWDRRGEKLFF. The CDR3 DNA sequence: TGTGCCAGCAGTTGGGACAGGCGAGGGGAAAAACTGTTTTTT.

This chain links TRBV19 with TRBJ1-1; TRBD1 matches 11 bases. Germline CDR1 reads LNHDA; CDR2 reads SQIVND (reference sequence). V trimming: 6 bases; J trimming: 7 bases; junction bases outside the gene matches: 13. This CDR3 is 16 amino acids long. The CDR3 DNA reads TGTGCCAGTAGCCAACGGACAGGGGGCTGGGGCGGTGAAGCTTTCTTT. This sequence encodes CASSQRTGGWGGEAFF.